This entry lists 28 T cell receptor beta chains sequenced from one sample in a study of shared clonotypes between healthy human individuals. TCRdb's copy holds only in-frame clones and misses some; the assay was immunoSEQ multiplex PCR. The data hold about 600,000 clones, with almost 97% observed a single time. The specimen was naive CD4+ T cells sorted from blood. Subset in this sample: CD45RA+ positively selected. The receptors derive from a woman in her twenties or thirties in good health.

This clone was detected only once. The chain combines TRBV7-9 with TRBJ2-3, with D unclear. This CDR3 has 12 amino acids. Trimming pared 2 bases from V and 6 bases from J, leaving 6 bases between. CDR1 and CDR2 (germline): SEHNR, FQNEAQ (reference sequence). As DNA, the CDR3 is TGTGCCAGCAGCTTACAAGCGGATACGCAGTATTTT. Its translation: CASSLQADTQYF.

The chain has TRBV5-6 and TRBJ2-7; maybe TRBD1 (5 bases). The germline CDR1 and CDR2 sequences are SGHDT and YYEEEE. The V gene lost 4 bases and the J gene lost 0 bases, with 8 bases spanning the gap. The CDR3 covers 13 residues. The CDR3: CASSAGHSYEQYF. CDR3 nucleotide sequence: TGTGCCAGCAGCGCAGGGCACTCCTACGAGCAGTACTTC.

The chain couples TRBV5-6 to TRBJ2-7; D is undetermined. The CDR3 has 13 residues. Trimming took off 4 bases at V and 2 bases at J, with 10 bases between the two ends. Germline CDR1 and CDR2: SGHDT and YYEEEE. In DNA, the CDR3 is TGTGCCAGCAGCCCGGGCTCGACCTACGAGCAGTACTTC. Protein sequence: CASSPGSTYEQYF.

The genes are TRBV4-1 and TRBJ2-5; 7 nucleotides agree with TRBD2. Germline lookup yields CDR1 MGHRA and CDR2 YSYEKL. This CDR3 is 14 amino acids long. V gave up 6 bases and J gave up 5 bases; unmatched junction bases: 9. CDR3 nucleotides: TGCGCCAGCAGACCTTATAGCGGGTTGGAGACCCAGTACTTC. Translation gives CASRPYSGLETQYF.

The V and J genes are TRBV5-1 and TRBJ2-5, with 8 bases fitting TRBD2. V shed 3 bases, J shed 5 bases, and the junction held 6 bases outside the gene matches. CDR3 length: 14 residues. CDR1 is SGHRS, CDR2 YFSETQ, per germline. The CDR3 region is CASSSSGGRETQYF. The CDR3, as DNA: TGCGCCAGCAGCTCCTCGGGGGGGCGGGAGACCCAGTACTTC.

The V and J genes are TRBV6-5 and TRBJ2-1, with 14 bases identical to TRBD2. Germline values: CDR1 MNHEY, CDR2 SVGAGI. Germline trimming cut 7 bases from V and 5 bases from J; bases unmatched to any gene: 4. The CDR3 runs 15 residues. The chain's CDR3 is CASTRLAGGNNEQFF. The CDR3 DNA is TGTGCCAGCACCCGACTAGCGGGAGGGAACAATGAGCAGTTCTTC.

The chain has TRBV18 and TRBJ1-2; D remains unclear. Trimming took off 6 bases at V and 8 bases at J, with 16 bases between the two ends. The germline CDR1 and CDR2 sequences are KGHSH and LQKENI. CDR3 size: 13 residues. In DNA form, the CDR3 reads TGTGCCAGCTCTCCCGGGAGATTCGGGGGCTACACCTTC. This encodes CASSPGRFGGYTF.

This rearrangement joins TRBV10-3 to TRBJ1-2; perhaps TRBD1 as D (6 bases). CDR1 and CDR2 (germline): ENHRY, SYGVKD. Trimming shortened V by 0 bases and J by 2 bases, and 13 bases separated the two germline ends. The CDR3 covers 16 residues. CDR3 coding DNA: TGTGCCATCAGTGAGTCGAGGCAGGGGACGAACTATGGCTACACCTTC. Translation gives CAISESRQGTNYGYTF.

This clone was found once. The rearrangement uses TRBV27 and TRBJ2-2, with TRBD2 matching 8 bases. CDR3 size: 15 residues. The germline V gene encodes CDR1 MNHEY and CDR2 SMNVEV (reference sequence). The V and J ends lost 6 bases and 2 bases, in that order; junction bases with no gene match: 5. CDR3 in amino acids: CASRTSGTNTGELFF. CDR3 DNA sequence: TGTGCCAGCAGAACTAGCGGCACTAACACCGGGGAGCTGTTTTTT.

The chain combines TRBV5-6 with TRBJ2-7, with D perhaps TRBD1 (6 bases). The germline CDR1 and CDR2 sequences are SGHDT and YYEEEE. This CDR3 contains 16 residues. V was cut by 3 bases and J by 2 bases, with 18 bases left in between. CDR3 coding DNA: TGTGCCAGCAGCTCGCCCCCGGGACAAAGACCCTACGAGCAGTACTTC. This encodes CASSSPPGQRPYEQYF.

This chain joins TRBV6-1 and TRBJ2-5; D is possibly TRBD2 (6 bases). The ends were cut back, 1 base at V and 6 bases at J, with 18 bases in the middle. CDR3 size: 16 residues. Germline-derived CDR1 and CDR2 are MNHNS and SASEGT. The CDR3 spells CASSEGGEEARKTQYF. In nucleotides, the CDR3 is TGTGCCAGCAGTGAAGGAGGGGAGGAAGCGAGGAAGACCCAGTACTTC.

This clone has a single count. V usage is TRBV4-1 and J usage is TRBJ2-1, with TRBD2 matching over 8 bases. This CDR3 has 14 amino acids. The V gene's germline CDR1 is MGHRA and CDR2 YSYEKL. With 5 bases clipped from V and 3 bases from J, the junction kept 3 bases outside the gene matches. CDR3 bases: TGCGCCAGCAGCGAGCGGGAGAGCTACAATGAGCAGTTCTTC. Protein sequence: CASSERESYNEQFF.

The V call is TRBV5-4, the J call TRBJ1-4; D is uncertain. The CDR3 loop spans 14 amino acids. Trimming stripped 4 bases from V and 8 bases from J, with 15 bases between. Germline V gives CDR1 SGHNT, CDR2 YYREEE (reference sequence). In DNA form, the CDR3 reads TGTGCCAGCAGCCCGTTTCGGGAAGACGAAAAACTGTTTTTT. It yields the protein CASSPFREDEKLFF. The variable domain in full, with the rest retrieved from reference TRBV5-4 and TRBJ1-4, is ETGVTQSPTHLIKTRGQQVTLRCSSQSGHNTVSWYQQALGQGPQFIFQYYREEENGRGNFPPRFSGLQFPNYSSELNVNALELDDSALYLCASSPFREDEKLFFGSGTQLSVL.

J is TRBJ2-1 and V is TRBV2, with D unresolved. The CDR3 runs to 15 residues. The germline V and J ends were trimmed by 6 bases and 4 bases, with 16 bases remaining between them. Per the germline V gene, CDR1 is SNHLY and CDR2 is FYNNEI. In nucleotides, the CDR3 is TGTGCCAGCAGCCAGAGAGAGTTCGGGTACAATGAGCAGTTCTTC. Its protein product is CASSQREFGYNEQFF.

The V call is TRBV14, the J call TRBJ2-3; TRBD2 aligns across 8 bases. V gave up 4 bases and J gave up 3 bases; unmatched junction bases: 6. Per the germline V gene, CDR1 is SGHDN and CDR2 is FVKESK. This CDR3 region has 15 residues. CDR3 nucleotides: TGTGCCAGCAGCCCCCAAGCGGGAGAAACAGATACGCAGTATTTT. Protein product: CASSPQAGETDTQYF.

V usage is TRBV19 and J usage is TRBJ2-2; weak D call: TRBD2 (6 bases). Trimming took 7 bases from V and 3 from J, leaving 6 bases between them. Germline assignment: CDR1 LNHDA and CDR2 SQIVND (reference sequence). This CDR3 comprises 12 residues. The CDR3 protein is CASTGDTGELFF. For the CDR3, the DNA is TGTGCCAGTACGGGGGACACCGGGGAGCTGTTTTTT.

V usage is TRBV6-1 and J usage is TRBJ1-2; D remains ambiguous. There are 12 residues in the CDR3. Per germline, CDR1 MNHNS and CDR2 SASEGT. V was trimmed by 5 bases and J by 3 bases, leaving 7 bases between them. In DNA, the CDR3 is TGTGCCAGCAGTTCCACAGACTATGGCTACACCTTC. It yields the protein CASSSTDYGYTF.

The V call is TRBV5-6, the J call TRBJ2-5, with D unclear. The length of the CDR3 is 12 residues. Trimming took off 2 bases at V and 3 bases at J, with 5 bases between the two ends. Germline lookup yields CDR1 SGHDT and CDR2 YYEEEE. CDR3 amino acids: CASSLHKETQYF. The CDR3 nucleotides read TGTGCCAGCAGCTTACACAAAGAGACCCAGTACTTC.

This chain joins TRBV19 and TRBJ1-1, with D maybe TRBD1 (5 bases). The CDR3 covers 20 residues. Trimming removed 1 base at V and 4 bases at J, with 28 bases between. Germline CDR1 is LNHDA and CDR2 is SQIVND (reference sequence). The DNA of the CDR3 is TGTGCCAGTAGTATAGCTTCCCCTTTGGAGGGCCTGGGGGGTGGCACTGAAGCTTTCTTT. Its translation: CASSIASPLEGLGGGTEAFF.

The chain couples TRBV19 to TRBJ2-2; 8 bases are shared with TRBD2. V was clipped by 5 bases and J by 0 bases; unmatched bases: 5. Germline V gives CDR1 LNHDA, CDR2 SQIVND (reference sequence). The CDR3 runs 16 residues. CDR3 nucleotides: TGTGCCAGTAGTCGGCTAGCGGGCGCGAACACCGGGGAGCTGTTTTTT. As protein: CASSRLAGANTGELFF.

For this clone: Different DNA sequences within this sample yield the same CDR3. The chain recombines TRBV11-3 with TRBJ1-4; 8 nucleotides align to TRBD1. CDR1 is SGHNT and CDR2 is YENEEA in the germline V gene. With 3 bases clipped from V and 0 bases from J, the junction kept 15 bases outside the gene matches. The CDR3 contains 20 residues. CDR3 DNA: TGTGCCAGCAGCTTTCCCGGGACAGGTACACTCCTTTCAACTAATGAAAAACTGTTTTTT. This sequence encodes CASSFPGTGTLLSTNEKLFF.

The V and J genes are TRBV5-1 and TRBJ2-7; maybe TRBD1 (6 bases). Germline values: CDR1 SGHRS, CDR2 YFSETQ. Trimming took off 4 bases at V and 12 bases at J, with 23 bases between the two ends. The CDR3 covers 14 residues. The CDR3 is CASSQRTELHPRYF. CDR3 DNA sequence: TGCGCCAGCAGCCAACGGACAGAACTCCACCCTAGGTACTTC.

The V call is TRBV28, the J call TRBJ2-3; 8 bases align to TRBD2. The CDR3 runs to 13 residues. Germline V gene lookup returns CDR1 MDHEN and CDR2 SYDVKM. The V and J ends lost 3 bases and 7 bases, in that order; junction bases with no gene match: 3. The CDR3 nucleotides read TGTGCCAGCAGTTTCGGGGGGGAGAATACGCAGTATTTT. Amino acids: CASSFGGENTQYF.

This clone appeared once. The chain employs TRBV18 and TRBJ1-1, with a possible D match to TRBD1 (5 bases). There are 14 residues in the CDR3. V was trimmed by 6 bases and J by 2 bases, leaving 13 bases between them. Germline-derived CDR1 and CDR2 are KGHSH and LQKENI. The CDR3 sequence: CASSDNRGNTEAFF. CDR3 in DNA: TGTGCCAGCTCCGATAATAGGGGTAACACTGAAGCTTTCTTT.

In DNA form, the CDR3 reads TGCGCCAGCAGCCACTCCCTCGATACGCAGTATTTT. This gives the protein CASSHSLDTQYF. The gene calls are TRBV4-1 and TRBJ2-3; D gene ambiguous. Germline CDR1 reads MGHRA; CDR2 reads YSYEKL. The CDR3 consists of 12 residues. V was pared by 3 bases and J by 6 bases, with 7 bases between.

J is TRBJ1-5 and V is TRBV21-1. TRBV21-1 is an annotated pseudogene. The CDR3 is made up of 12 amino acids. The CDR3 protein is CASRTEQQPQHF. CDR3 in DNA: TGTGCCAGCAGGACGGAGCAACAACCCCAGCATTTT.

The J gene is TRBJ2-7, the V gene TRBV5-1; D not resolved. Trimming took off 2 bases at V and 0 bases at J, with 9 bases between the two ends. This CDR3 contains 14 residues. Germline CDR1 and CDR2: SGHRS and YFSETQ. CDR3 amino acids: CASSFSSSSYEQYF. CDR3 nucleotides: TGCGCCAGCAGCTTCTCCAGCAGCTCCTACGAGCAGTACTTC.

The chain carries TRBV28 and TRBJ1-6; D gene unclear. The germline V and J ends were trimmed by 2 bases and 10 bases, with 15 bases remaining between them. Germline CDR1 MDHEN, CDR2 SYDVKM. The CDR3 is 15 amino acids. The CDR3 sequence: CASSLLGGGRSPLHF. For the CDR3, the DNA is TGTGCCAGCAGTTTACTTGGCGGCGGACGCTCACCCCTCCACTTT.